The 13 T cell receptor beta chains listed next were all sequenced from one sample in a study of CD8 T cells in Susac syndrome. Random hexamers were used to reverse transcribe 0.5 to 1 ug of RNA. Each CDR3 protein is one row after TCRdb ran MiXCR on the immunoSEQ multiplex PCR reads. The table shows around 190,000 distinct CDR3 sequences, with roughly 96% occurring only once. Sequenced sample: CD8+ T cells from PBMCs. Receptor source: a human donor with multiple sclerosis.

The V gene is TRBV19, the J gene TRBJ1-5; a possible D gene is TRBD1 (5 bases). The V end lost 7 bases, the J end lost 4 bases, and 20 bases lay between the germline ends. Per the germline V gene, CDR1 is LNHDA and CDR2 is SQIVND (reference sequence). The CDR3 is 16 residues long. CDR3 sequence reads: CASTMERTLLNQPQHF. The CDR3 region has the DNA TGTGCCAGTACCATGGAGCGGACACTACTGAATCAGCCCCAGCATTTT. Based on the CDR3 plus reference TRBV19 and TRBJ1-5, the full variable domain is DGGITQSPKYLFRKEGQNVTLSCEQNLNHDAMYWYRQDPGQGLRLIYYSQIVNDFQKGDIAEGYSVSREKKESFPLTVTSAQKNPTAFYLCASTMERTLLNQPQHFGDGTRLSIL.

The V call is TRBV7-8, the J call TRBJ1-1; unclear D gene. The length of the CDR3 is 13 residues. V was cut by 5 bases and J by 4 bases, with 11 bases left in between. Germline V lookup: CDR1 SGHVS, CDR2 FQNEAQ. The CDR3 here is CASSPTPATEAFF. The CDR3 coding sequence is TGTGCCAGCAGCCCAACCCCGGCCACTGAAGCTTTCTTT.

This CDR3 is CASSTGIRGPLNTEAFF. CDR3 sequence (DNA): TGTGCCAGCAGTACCGGTATCCGAGGCCCCCTTAACACTGAAGCTTTCTTT. The rearrangement joins TRBV28 to TRBJ1-1; unclear D gene. The germline CDR1 and CDR2 sequences are MDHEN and SYDVKM. Between the trimmed V and J ends, which lost 5 bases and 2 bases, there was a span of 21 bases. The CDR3 consists of 17 residues.

The chain uses TRBV4-1 and TRBJ2-1; D is perhaps TRBD1 (8 bases). Germline values: CDR1 MGHRA, CDR2 YSYEKL. Trimming removed 3 bases at V and 7 bases at J, with 16 bases between. This CDR3 comprises 15 residues. CDR3 sequence (DNA): TGCGCCAGCAGCCAGTACGAACAGGGGGGGAATGAGCAGTTCTTC. This encodes CASSQYEQGGNEQFF.

The chain has TRBV3-1 and TRBJ2-3, with 7 bases lining up with TRBD2. This CDR3 is 14 amino acids long. CDR1 is LGHDT, CDR2 YNNKEL, per germline (reference sequence). The J segment lost 1 base and the V segment lost 4 bases, leaving 2 bases of the junction unmatched. CDR3 DNA sequence: TGTGCCAGCAGCCCAGCGGGACGCACAGATACGCAGTATTTT. Translating gives CASSPAGRTDTQYF.

This rearrangement joins TRBV3-1 to TRBJ1-2; a weak D match, TRBD1 (5 bases). Looked up from germline, CDR1 is LGHDT and CDR2 is YNNKEL (reference sequence). The CDR3 has 14 amino acids. Trimming pared 4 bases from V and 4 bases from J, leaving 13 bases between. DNA for the CDR3: TGTGCCAGCAGCCCGACGCCAAGGGGCTATGGCTACACCTTC. The encoded protein is CASSPTPRGYGYTF.

The genes are TRBV5-6 and TRBJ2-1; 7 bases map to TRBD1. This CDR3 has 15 residues. With V trimmed by 0 bases and J by 6 bases, 6 bases remained unmatched. CDR1 and CDR2 from the germline V gene are SGHDT and YYEEEE. CDR3 DNA: TGTGCCAGCAGCTTGGACAGGGGAGACTTCAATGAGCAGTTCTTC. Protein: CASSLDRGDFNEQFF.

The chain combines TRBV3-1 with TRBJ2-7; 9 positions match TRBD1. The CDR3 is made up of 15 amino acids. Germline V gene sequence: CDR1 LGHDT, CDR2 YNNKEL (reference sequence). V lost 5 bases to trimming and J lost 0 bases; unmatched junction nucleotides: 5. In DNA form, the CDR3 reads TGTGCCAGCAGCGGACAGGGGCAGGGCTCCTACGAGCAGTACTTC. This sequence encodes CASSGQGQGSYEQYF.

J is TRBJ2-7 and V is TRBV9; TRBD1 agrees at 7 bases. V trimming: 4 bases; J trimming: 5 bases; junction bases outside the gene matches: 9. CDR3 length: 14 residues. Germline CDR1 and CDR2: SGDLS and YYNGEE. The CDR3 reads CASSIAGTVDEQYF. The CDR3 bases are TGTGCCAGCAGCATCGCCGGGACAGTGGACGAGCAGTACTTC. Based on the CDR3 plus reference TRBV9 and TRBJ2-7, the full variable domain is DSGVTQTPKHLITATGQRVTLRCSPRSGDLSVYWYQQSLDQGLQFLIQYYNGEERAKGNILERFSAQQFPDLHSELNLSSLELGDSALYFCASSIAGTVDEQYFGPGTRLTVT.

This chain connects TRBV20-1 to TRBJ1-2, with no clear D. Germline CDR1 DFQATT, CDR2 SNEGSKA (reference sequence). V dropped 0 bases and J dropped 8 bases, with 13 bases sitting between them. CDR3 length: 13 amino acids. DNA for the CDR3: TGCAGTGCTAGAGAGGACGGCAGTGGAGGCTACACCTTC. Its translation is CSAREDGSGGYTF.

V and J are TRBV7-9 and TRBJ2-1; D not certain. Trimming pared 7 bases from V and 5 bases from J, leaving 9 bases between. This CDR3 is built from 12 residues. Per germline, CDR1 SEHNR and CDR2 FQNEAQ (reference sequence). The CDR3, as DNA: TGTGCCAGCACCATGCGGAACAATGAGCAGTTCTTC. Encoded protein: CASTMRNNEQFF.

The CDR3 loop is CASSPGTAFEQFF. The CDR3 DNA follows: TGTGCCAGCAGTCCCGGGACCGCGTTTGAGCAGTTCTTC. V usage is TRBV28 and J usage is TRBJ2-1; D is perhaps TRBD1 or TRBD2 (5 bases each). The CDR3 covers 13 residues. Germline assignment: CDR1 MDHEN and CDR2 SYDVKM. The V gene lost 5 bases and the J gene lost 9 bases, with 14 bases spanning the gap.

Here the CDR3 reads CSATTSGRGTSYEQYF. The DNA of the CDR3 is TGCAGTGCTACGACTAGCGGGAGAGGAACATCCTACGAGCAGTACTTC. The gene calls are TRBV20-1 and TRBJ2-7, with 12 bases matching TRBD2. J lost 1 base, V lost 4 bases, and 8 bases had no gene match. The CDR3 is 16 residues long. CDR1 is DFQATT, CDR2 SNEGSKA, per germline (reference sequence).